Described below is a single TCR beta chain sequence and its context. Its antigen is still unknown. The sample is drawn from a study of cytomegalovirus exposure and HLA in healthy donors. Study-wide points: Analysis performed later showed TCR beta chains linked to HLA being more clonally expanded than equally common others. When analyzed later, a missense DCLRE1C variant was found to be linked to TCR beta V- and J-gene trimming. Earlier analysis found most TCR beta V segments productive about 87% or about 30% of the time. Researchers counted around 170 TCR beta chains as cytomegalovirus-associated.

PCR employed 60 Vbeta and 13 Jbeta primers. Using immunoSEQ multiplex PCR, the repertoire was profiled, and TCRdb retains in-frame clones only, with some absent. The table has under 200,000 clones, approximately 67% seen once; the top ten hold just under 4.5%. Trimming stripped 1 base from V and 7 bases from J, with 19 bases between. The CDR3 is made up of 17 amino acids. Germline assignment: CDR1 MNHNS and CDR2 SASEGT. This TCR derives from a woman between 18 and 29 years old in good health and CMV-seropositive. Sequences were obtained from PBMCs. The gene calls are TRBV6-1 and TRBJ1-4; D perhaps matches TRBD1 (6 bases). Written as DNA, the CDR3 is TGTGCCAGCAGTGAAGGGAAGGGGGGGACTCTGGCTGAAAAACTGTTTTTT. This codes for CASSEGKGGTLAEKLFF.